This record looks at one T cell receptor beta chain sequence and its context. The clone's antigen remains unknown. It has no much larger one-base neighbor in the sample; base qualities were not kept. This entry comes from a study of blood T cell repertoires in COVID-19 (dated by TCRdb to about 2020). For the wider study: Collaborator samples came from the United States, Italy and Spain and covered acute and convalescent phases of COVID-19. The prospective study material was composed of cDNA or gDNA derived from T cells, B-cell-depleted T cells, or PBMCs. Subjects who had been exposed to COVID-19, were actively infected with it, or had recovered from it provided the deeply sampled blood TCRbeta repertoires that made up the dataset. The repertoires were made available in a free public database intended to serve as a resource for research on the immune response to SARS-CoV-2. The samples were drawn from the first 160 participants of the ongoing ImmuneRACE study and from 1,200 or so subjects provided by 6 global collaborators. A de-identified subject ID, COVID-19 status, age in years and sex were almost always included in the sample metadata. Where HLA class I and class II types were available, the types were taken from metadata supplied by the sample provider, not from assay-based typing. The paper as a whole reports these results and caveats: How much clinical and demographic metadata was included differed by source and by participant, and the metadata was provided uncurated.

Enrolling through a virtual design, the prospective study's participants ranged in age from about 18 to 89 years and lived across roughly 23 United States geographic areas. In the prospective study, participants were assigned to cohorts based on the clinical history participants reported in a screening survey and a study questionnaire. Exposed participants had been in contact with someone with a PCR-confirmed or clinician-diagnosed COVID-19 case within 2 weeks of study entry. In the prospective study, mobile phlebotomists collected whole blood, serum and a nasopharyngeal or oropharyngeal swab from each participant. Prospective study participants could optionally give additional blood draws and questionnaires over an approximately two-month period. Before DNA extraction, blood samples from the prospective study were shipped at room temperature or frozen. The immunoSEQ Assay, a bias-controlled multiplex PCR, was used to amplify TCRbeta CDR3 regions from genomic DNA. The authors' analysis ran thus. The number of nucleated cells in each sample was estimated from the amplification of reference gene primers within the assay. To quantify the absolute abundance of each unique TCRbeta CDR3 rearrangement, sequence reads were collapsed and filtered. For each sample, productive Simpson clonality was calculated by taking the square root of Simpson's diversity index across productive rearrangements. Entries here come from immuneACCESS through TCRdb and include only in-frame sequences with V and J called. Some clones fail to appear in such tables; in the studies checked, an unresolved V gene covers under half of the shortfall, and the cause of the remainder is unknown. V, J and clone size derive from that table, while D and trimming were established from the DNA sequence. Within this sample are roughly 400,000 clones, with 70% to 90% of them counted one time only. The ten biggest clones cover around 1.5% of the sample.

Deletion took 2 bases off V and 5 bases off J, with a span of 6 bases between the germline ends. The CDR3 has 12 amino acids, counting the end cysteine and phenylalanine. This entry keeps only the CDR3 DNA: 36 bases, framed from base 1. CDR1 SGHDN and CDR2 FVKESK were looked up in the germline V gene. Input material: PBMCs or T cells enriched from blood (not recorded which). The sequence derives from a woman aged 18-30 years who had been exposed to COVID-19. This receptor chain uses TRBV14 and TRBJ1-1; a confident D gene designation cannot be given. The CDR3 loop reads CASSQQVTEAFF. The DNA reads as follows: TGTGCCAGCAGCCAACAGGTAACTGAAGCTTTCTTT. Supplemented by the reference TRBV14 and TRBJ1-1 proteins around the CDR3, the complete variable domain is EAGVTQFPSHSVIEKGQTVTLRCDPISGHDNLYWYRRVMGKEIKFLLHFVKESKQDESGMPNNRFLAERTGGTYSTLKVQPAELEDSGVYFCASSQQVTEAFFGQGTRLTVV.